This T cell receptor beta chain was profiled in a study of monozygotic twins with inflammatory bowel disease. Study-wide points: Among IBD patients, fewer clonotypes were shared with others than among healthy twins, especially with disease activity. Support for a single strong signal or clonotype associated with IBD was absent. Differing immunosuppressive treatments may have added variability to patient repertoires.

Regarding this clonotype: Its antigen is not identified.

Germline CDR1 MNHEY, CDR2 SVGEGT. The CDR3 is 14 residues long. TCRdb re-called the 5' RACE reads, yielding one record per CDR3 amino acid sequence without DNA. This sample's clone table lists 300,000 to 350,000 distinct CDR3 sequences. The chain couples TRBV6-2 or TRBV6-3 to TRBJ1-1. Source material: blood. This receptor was taken from a human donor with ulcerative colitis or Crohn's disease, or a healthy co-twin of an affected twin (not recorded which). This chain's CDR3 is CASSFTLDGTEAFF.